Sequencing of this T cell receptor (beta chain) was carried out in a study of CD8+CD57+ T cells in acquired aplastic anemia. Patients picked for sequencing had shown CD8+CD57+ cell expansion detected by flow cytometry. This CDR3 is 15 amino acids long. CDR1 is DFQATT, CDR2 SNEGSKA, per germline (reference sequence). Trimming left V 0 bases short and J 8 bases short, with 17 bases between. TCR beta VDJ and CDR3 were profiled, and genomic DNA was the template. TCRdb independently ran MiXCR on the reads; one entry per CDR3 protein. The sample consists of 450,000 to 550,000 distinct CDR3 sequences, 25% to 40% of them appearing once. This clonotype was counted a few times.

The chain links TRBV20-1 to TRBJ2-1; D may be TRBD1 or TRBD2 (6 bases each). Input material: sorted CD4+, CD8+, or CD8+CD57+ T cells (not recorded which) from PBMCs. The receptor's source is a human donor with aplastic anemia. CDR3 sequence: CSARDKEGGRYEQFF. The CDR3 DNA follows: TGCAGTGCTAGAGATAAGGAGGGGGGTCGCTATGAGCAGTTCTTC.